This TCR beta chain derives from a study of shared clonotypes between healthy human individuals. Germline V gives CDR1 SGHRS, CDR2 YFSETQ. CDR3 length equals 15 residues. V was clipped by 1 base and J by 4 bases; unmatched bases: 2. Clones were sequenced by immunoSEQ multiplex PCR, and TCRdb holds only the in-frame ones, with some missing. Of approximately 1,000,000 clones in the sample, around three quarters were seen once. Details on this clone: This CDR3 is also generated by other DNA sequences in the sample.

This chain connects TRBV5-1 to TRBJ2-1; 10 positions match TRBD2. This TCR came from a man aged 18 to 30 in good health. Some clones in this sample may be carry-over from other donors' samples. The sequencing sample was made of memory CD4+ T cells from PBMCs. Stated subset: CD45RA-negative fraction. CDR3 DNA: TGCGCCAGCAGCTTGACTAGCGGGACTTACAATGAGCAGTTCTTC. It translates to CASSLTSGTYNEQFF.